This is a list of T cell receptor beta chains from one sample in a study of T cells after yellow fever vaccination. From the 5' RACE reads, TCRdb called clonotypes with MiXCR, one entry per CDR3 protein. The sample lists fewer than 650,000 distinct CDR3 sequences, 21% occurring once. Material: PBMCs, obtained about 21 days after the first yellow fever vaccination. These receptors were taken from a man younger than 30 who received the YFV17D yellow fever vaccine. Each CDR3 is given with its conserved first and last residue. Fields, in order: clone size, V gene, J gene, D gene, CDR3 DNA, CDR3 protein. The D gene is left open where the match is weak. Clone size, where shown, is once, few, many, or a class for clones that have expanded.

>.|TRBV6-5|TRBJ1-5|.
TGTGCCAGCAGTTGGGGAAGTCGGCAGCCCCAGCATTTT
CASSWGSRQPQHF
>few|TRBV15|TRBJ2-7|TRBD1
TGTGCCACCAGCAGAGATCTCTATGAAAGGACAGGGAGAAGGGAGCAGTACTTC
CATSRDLYERTGRREQYF
>few|TRBV24-1|TRBJ2-5|.
TGTGCCACCAGCCAGACACCACAAGAGACCCAGTACTTC
CATSQTPQETQYF
>.|TRBV20-1|TRBJ1-6|.
TGCAGTGCTAGCCTCAGTAATTCACCCCTCCACTTT
CSASLSNSPLHF
>.|TRBV20-1|TRBJ2-3|.
TGCAGTGCCGTCGACGCCACTTTGGATAGCACAGATACGCAGTATTTT
CSAVDATLDSTDTQYF
>few|TRBV6-5|TRBJ1-1|TRBD1
TGTGCCAGCAGTTACCGGGACAGCTCGGCTGAAGCTTTCTTT
CASSYRDSSAEAFF
>.|TRBV18|TRBJ1-2|TRBD1
TGTGCCAGCTCAGCGGACAGGGATGGTTATGGCTACACCTTC
CASSADRDGYGYTF
>.|TRBV11-2|TRBJ1-2|.
TGTGCCAGCAGGATAGCGGGGGCCCCGGGGGGCTACACCTTC
CASRIAGAPGGYTF
>few|TRBV30|TRBJ1-1|.
TGTGCCTGGAGCCAAGGGGGATTAGAAGCTTTCTTT
CAWSQGGLEAFF
>.|TRBV14|TRBJ2-1|.
TGTGCCAGCAGCCCCGCACTCTCCCTTAGTGGTGAGCAGTTCTTC
CASSPALSLSGEQFF
>.|TRBV7-2|TRBJ1-4|TRBD1
TGTGCCAGCAGCAAGACAGGGGACGAAAAACTGTTTTTT
CASSKTGDEKLFF
>many|TRBV19|TRBJ2-7|TRBD1
TGTGCCAGTAGTAAACAGGGGGCCTTGGACGAGCAGTACTTC
CASSKQGALDEQYF
>few|TRBV7-6|TRBJ1-1|TRBD1
TGTGCCAGCAGCTTATTTGAAAGGGGGCTTCCTGAAGCTTTCTTT
CASSLFERGLPEAFF
>.|TRBV9|TRBJ2-6|TRBD2
TGTGCCAGCAGCCCCGGTATAAGCGGGGGGTCTTACTCTGGGGCCAACGTCCTGACTTTC
CASSPGISGGSYSGANVLTF
>few|TRBV28|TRBJ1-5|.
TGTGCCAGCAGATTCACAGGGCAGCCCCAGCATTTT
CASRFTGQPQHF
>few|TRBV9|TRBJ2-2|TRBD1
TGTGCCAGCAGCGTAGATCACAGGGGTGGCACCGGGGAGCTGTTTTTT
CASSVDHRGGTGELFF
>.|TRBV12-5|TRBJ2-7|TRBD1
TGTGCTAGTGGTTTGGTAATCGGGACAGGGAGCTACGAGCAGTACTTC
CASGLVIGTGSYEQYF
>many|TRBV18|TRBJ2-2|.
TGTGCCAGCCCGGGCCCGGGAAGATCCACCGGGGAGCTGTTTTTT
CASPGPGRSTGELFF
>few|TRBV4-2|TRBJ1-1|.
TGTGCCAGCAGCCAAGCCACAGGTCCGAACACTGAAGCTTTCTTT
CASSQATGPNTEAFF
>.|TRBV5-1|TRBJ2-3|.
TGCGCCAGCAGCTTGGGGATTAGGGGGGATACGCAGTATTTT
CASSLGIRGDTQYF
>few|TRBV29-1|TRBJ1-1|.
TGCAGCGTCATTGGGAGGATAACAAACACTGAAGCTTTCTTT
CSVIGRITNTEAFF
>.|TRBV27|TRBJ2-7|TRBD1
TGTGCCAGCAGTCCAATATACAGGGGGAGGCACGAGCAGTACTTC
CASSPIYRGRHEQYF
>.|TRBV5-4|TRBJ2-7|TRBD1
TGTGCCAGCAGCCATACGACAGGGGGCAACGAGCAGTACTTC
CASSHTTGGNEQYF
>.|TRBV7-3|TRBJ2-1|.
TGTGCCAGCAGCTCCATTATGAGCTCCTACAATGAGCAGTTCTTC
CASSSIMSSYNEQFF
>.|TRBV3-1|TRBJ1-5|.
TGTGCCAGCAGCCAAGCACTCCTTCCAAAGTCCCAGCATTTT
CASSQALLPKSQHF
>.|TRBV19|TRBJ1-1|TRBD1
TGTGCCAGTAGTATTCAGGGGGTGACGAACACTGAAGCTTTCTTT
CASSIQGVTNTEAFF
>.|TRBV20-1|TRBJ2-7|.
TGCAGTGCTAGGGTTATCTACGAGCAGTACTTC
CSARVIYEQYF
>.|TRBV12-3/TRBV12-4|TRBJ2-2|TRBD1
TGTGCCAGCAGAGGGGGACAGGAGAACACCGGGGAGCTGTTTTTT
CASRGGQENTGELFF
>many|TRBV4-1|TRBJ2-5|TRBD2
TGCGCCAGCAGCCAAGAGAAGGCTAGCGGGGGAGGTGAGCAGCATCAAGAGACCCAGTACTTC
CASSQEKASGGGEQHQETQYF
>few|TRBV29-1|TRBJ1-2|.
TGCAGCGTTGTCTCTAACTATGGCTACACCTTC
CSVVSNYGYTF
>.|TRBV20-1|TRBJ2-3|TRBD1
TGCAGTGCGGAGGACAGGGACCACACAGATACGCAGTATTTT
CSAEDRDHTDTQYF
>.|TRBV5-1|TRBJ2-5|.
TGCGCCAGCAGCTTGGGGACCGGGACTCAAGAGACCCAGTACTTC
CASSLGTGTQETQYF
>.|TRBV6-2/TRBV6-3|TRBJ2-3|.
TGTGCCAGCAGTTTAGGCAGGGAGATGGATACGCAGTATTTT
CASSLGREMDTQYF
>few|TRBV7-2|TRBJ2-3|.
TGTGCCAGCAGCTCCCTAGTAATGGGGAGCACAGATACGCAGTATTTT
CASSSLVMGSTDTQYF
>.|TRBV20-1|TRBJ2-7|.
TGCAGTGCTAGGAGGCAGGCCTACGAGCAGTACTTC
CSARRQAYEQYF
>.|TRBV18|TRBJ1-6|.
TGTGCCAGCTCACCACCTTTCCTTTCACCCCTCCACTTT
CASSPPFLSPLHF
>.|TRBV6-2/TRBV6-3|TRBJ2-1|TRBD2
TGTGCCAGCAGAAGACTAGCGGGAGAGTACAATGAGCAGTTCTTC
CASRRLAGEYNEQFF
>.|TRBV6-5|TRBJ1-5|TRBD1
TGTGCCAGCAGTTACGTGGGACAGGATGGGCAGCCCCAGCATTTT
CASSYVGQDGQPQHF